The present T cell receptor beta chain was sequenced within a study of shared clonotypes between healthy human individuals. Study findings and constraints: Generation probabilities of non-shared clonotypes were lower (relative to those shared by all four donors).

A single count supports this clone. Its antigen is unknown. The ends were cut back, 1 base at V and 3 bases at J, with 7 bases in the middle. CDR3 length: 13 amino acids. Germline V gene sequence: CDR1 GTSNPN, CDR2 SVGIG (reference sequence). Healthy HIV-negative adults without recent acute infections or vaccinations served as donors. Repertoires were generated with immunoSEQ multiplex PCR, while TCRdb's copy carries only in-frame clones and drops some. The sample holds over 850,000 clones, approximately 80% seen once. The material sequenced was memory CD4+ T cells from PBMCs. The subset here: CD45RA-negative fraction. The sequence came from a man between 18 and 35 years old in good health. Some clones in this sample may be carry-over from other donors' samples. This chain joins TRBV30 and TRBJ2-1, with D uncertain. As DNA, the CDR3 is TGTGCCTGGAGTGGAAACGGCTACAATGAGCAGTTCTTC. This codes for CAWSGNGYNEQFF.